This T cell receptor beta chain was profiled in a study of early stage breast cancer tumors. Study summary: Of approximately 16 invasive breast tumors, twelve were hormone receptor-positive, HER2-negative.

Each sample had two DNA replicates, 0.45 to 0.65 ug blood or about 1.5 ug tissue. Clones were sequenced by immunoSEQ multiplex PCR, and TCRdb holds only the in-frame ones, with some missing. This sample has tens of thousands of clones, with roughly 73% found just once. The sample holds a few counts of this clone. What it binds is not known. Germline V lookup: CDR1 SGHTA, CDR2 FQGNSA. Trimming left V 5 bases short and J 4 bases short, with 14 bases between. The CDR3 totals 14 residues. Study-wide results and limits: Commonly generated sequences made up most enriched TCRB sequences shared between patients. Compared with adjacent normal breast tissue, tumors showed roughly 2.4-fold greater T cell density and higher clonality.

This TCR came from a person in their 40s with breast cancer. V usage is TRBV7-2 and J usage is TRBJ2-5, with a possible D match to TRBD1 (5 bases). The sample comprised blood. The CDR3 nucleotides read TGTGCCAGCAGCCCGCCAGGGATCCCAGAGACCCAGTACTTC. This codes for CASSPPGIPETQYF.